One sample yielded the 25 T cell receptor beta chains listed below, sequenced in a study of blood T cell repertoires in COVID-19 (dated by TCRdb to the early 2020s). Libraries were made using the immunoSEQ multiplex PCR assay. TCRdb stores this immuneACCESS table with in-frame sequences only. Part of the clones is absent; in the studies checked, under half of the shortfall reflects unresolved V genes, and no reason is known for the rest. This sample is represented by tens of thousands of clones; 88% of them were singletons. In total, the top ten clones hold roughly 19% of the sample. Sequenced sample: peripheral blood. These receptors all stem from a human donor in a cohort sampled during active COVID-19.

V usage is TRBV28 and J usage is TRBJ1-5; 7 bases are a match to TRBD1. Germline values: CDR1 MDHEN, CDR2 SYDVKM. The CDR3 extends over 15 amino acids. Trimming cost V 5 bases and J 11 bases; bases outside gene matches: 15. The CDR3 here is CASSAASSRGQAQHF. The CDR3 coding sequence is TGTGCCAGCAGTGCCGCGTCAAGTAGGGGGCAGGCCCAGCATTTT.

This chain joins TRBV7-8 and TRBJ1-3; 8 nucleotides match TRBD1. Germline loops: CDR1 SGHVS, CDR2 FQNEAQ. With V trimmed by 5 bases and J by 3 bases, 9 bases remained unmatched. This CDR3 is 16 amino acids long. CDR3 bases: TGTGCCAGCAGCCAGATGACAGGGGTGGTTGGAAACACCATATATTTT. Its protein is CASSQMTGVVGNTIYF.

The gene calls are TRBV7-2 and TRBJ2-3, with 8 bases fitting TRBD2. Unmatched junction bases numbered 8, after V lost 5 bases and J lost 4 bases. Germline V gene data show CDR1 as SGHTA and CDR2 as FQGNSA. This CDR3 is 15 amino acids long. CDR3 amino acids: CASSPGGGRADTQYF. The CDR3 nucleotides read TGTGCCAGCAGCCCCGGCGGGGGGAGGGCAGATACGCAGTATTTT. Using reference TRBV7-2 and TRBJ2-3 for the parts outside the CDR3, the full variable domain is GAGVSQSPSNKVTEKGKDVELRCDPISGHTALYWYRQSLGQGLEFLIYFQGNSAPDKSGLPSDRFSAERTGGSVSTLTIQRTQQEDSAVYLCASSPGGGRADTQYFGPGTRLTVL.

V and J are TRBV28 and TRBJ1-2; a weak D match, TRBD1 (6 bases). Trimming cost V 7 bases and J 1 base, with 13 bases left between them. The length of the CDR3 is 14 residues. The V gene's germline CDR1 is MDHEN and CDR2 SYDVKM. CDR3 nucleotides: TGTGCCAGCACTGGGGGGGGGCGTAACTATGGCTACACCTTC. It encodes CASTGGGRNYGYTF.

This clone occurred once. The chain links TRBV24-1 to TRBJ2-7, with D possibly matching TRBD2 (6 bases). Trimming took 3 bases from V and 2 from J, leaving 10 bases between them. From germline, CDR1 is KGHDR and CDR2 SFDVKD. The CDR3 spans 14 residues. CDR3 in amino acids: CATSDLANPYEQYF. The CDR3 DNA reads as TGTGCCACCAGTGATCTAGCGAACCCCTACGAGCAGTACTTC.

This clone has only a few counts. This chain connects TRBV9 to TRBJ2-1, with 13 bases matching TRBD2. The J segment lost 6 bases and the V segment lost 0 bases, leaving 12 bases of the junction unmatched. The CDR3 totals 19 residues. In germline, CDR1 is SGDLS, CDR2 YYNGEE. The CDR3 DNA is TGTGCCAGCAGCGTAGTAAGGGGCCAGACTAGCGGGGGGCTCAATGAGCAGTTCTTC. Its translation: CASSVVRGQTSGGLNEQFF. The variable domain in full, with the rest retrieved from reference TRBV9 and TRBJ2-1, is DSGVTQTPKHLITATGQRVTLRCSPRSGDLSVYWYQQSLDQGLQFLIQYYNGEERAKGNILERFSAQQFPDLHSELNLSSLELGDSALYFCASSVVRGQTSGGLNEQFFGPGTRLTVL.

V is TRBV2 and J is TRBJ1-2; 7 nucleotides match TRBD1. The CDR3 totals 13 residues. The V and J ends lost 6 bases and 8 bases, in that order; junction bases with no gene match: 9. Germline V gives CDR1 SNHLY, CDR2 FYNNEI. The CDR3 DNA follows: TGTGCCAGCAGGCCTACAGGGGCGGGCGGCTACACCTTC. Protein: CASRPTGAGGYTF.

The rearrangement joins TRBV19 to TRBJ2-5, with a possible D match to TRBD1 (5 bases). CDR3 length: 19 residues. Germline CDR1 and CDR2: LNHDA and SQIVND (reference sequence). V was pared by 4 bases and J by 5 bases, with 29 bases between. The CDR3 coding sequence is TGTGCCAGTAGTACCGCAGGTGGTGATTGGGCAGGGATCGTGGAGACCCAGTACTTC. Translated: CASSTAGGDWAGIVETQYF.

The table lists this clone with a few counts. The chain has TRBV19 and TRBJ2-1, with 7 bases aligning to TRBD1. With V trimmed by 3 bases and J by 4 bases, 3 bases remained unmatched. CDR3 length equals 14 residues. Looked up from germline, CDR1 is LNHDA and CDR2 is SQIVND (reference sequence). In DNA, the CDR3 is TGTGCCAGTAGTATCCGGGACAGTTACAATGAGCAGTTCTTC. Translated: CASSIRDSYNEQFF.

This chain joins TRBV7-9 and TRBJ1-2, with D possibly being TRBD1 (6 bases). V was trimmed by 5 bases and J by 3 bases, leaving 16 bases between them. Per germline, CDR1 SEHNR and CDR2 FQNEAQ (reference sequence). The CDR3 runs 15 residues. CDR3: CASSPSQQGYYGYTF. DNA for the CDR3: TGTGCCAGCAGCCCCTCCCAGCAGGGGTACTATGGCTACACCTTC.

CDR3 in amino acids: CASSPLGLARVNEQFF. CDR3 bases: TGTGCCAGCTCACCACTGGGACTGGCGCGAGTCAATGAGCAGTTCTTC. The rearrangement uses TRBV18 and TRBJ2-1, with D perhaps matching TRBD2 (6 bases). V lost 1 base and J lost 6, with 16 bases in between. There are 16 residues in the CDR3. Germline V gives CDR1 KGHSH, CDR2 LQKENI.

The chain links TRBV7-3 to TRBJ2-1; 9 bases are shared with TRBD1. Per germline, CDR1 SGHTA and CDR2 FQGTGA. The trim removed 2 bases at V and 8 bases at J, leaving 7 bases unmatched. The CDR3 contains 15 residues. CDR3 bases: TGTGCCAGCAGCTTATACCGGGACAGGGTTGATGAGCAGTTCTTC. This gives the protein CASSLYRDRVDEQFF.

This sequence joins TRBV7-2 and TRBJ1-5; maybe TRBD1 (5 bases). The V and J ends lost 0 bases and 5 bases respectively, with 14 bases between them. CDR1 is SGHTA and CDR2 is FQGNSA in the germline V gene. This CDR3 has 16 amino acids. DNA of the CDR3: TGTGCCAGCAGCTTAGCCGTAGGCAGGGCCGATCAGCCCCAGCATTTT. It is translated as CASSLAVGRADQPQHF. Combining the CDR3 with reference TRBV7-2 and TRBJ1-5 gives the whole variable domain GAGVSQSPSNKVTEKGKDVELRCDPISGHTALYWYRQSLGQGLEFLIYFQGNSAPDKSGLPSDRFSAERTGGSVSTLTIQRTQQEDSAVYLCASSLAVGRADQPQHFGDGTRLSIL.

This chain uses TRBV7-9 with TRBJ2-5; possible D gene TRBD2, 5 bases. The length of the CDR3 is 14 residues. V shed 3 bases and J shed 2 bases, with 10 bases lying between them. Germline CDR1 and CDR2: SEHNR and FQNEAQ (reference sequence). CDR3 sequence: CASSFFGEQETQYF. In DNA, the CDR3 is TGTGCCAGCAGCTTTTTCGGGGAACAAGAGACCCAGTACTTC.

The chain couples TRBV9 to TRBJ2-7; D might be TRBD2 (6 bases). Trimming shortened V by 0 bases and J by 0 bases, and 10 bases separated the two germline ends. Germline CDR1 SGDLS, CDR2 YYNGEE. The CDR3 is 15 amino acids. This CDR3 is CASSVGLEGSYEQYF. CDR3 DNA: TGTGCCAGCAGCGTAGGACTAGAAGGCTCCTACGAGCAGTACTTC. The full variable domain, completed using reference TRBV9 and TRBJ2-7, is DSGVTQTPKHLITATGQRVTLRCSPRSGDLSVYWYQQSLDQGLQFLIQYYNGEERAKGNILERFSAQQFPDLHSELNLSSLELGDSALYFCASSVGLEGSYEQYFGPGTRLTVT.

V is TRBV2 and J is TRBJ1-1, with 7 bases identical to TRBD1. V was clipped by 6 bases and J by 0 bases; unmatched bases: 1. This CDR3 is built from 13 residues. Per the germline V gene, CDR1 is SNHLY and CDR2 is FYNNEI. In DNA form, the CDR3 reads TGTGCCAGCAGGGGACAGTTGAACACTGAAGCTTTCTTT. Translated, it gives CASRGQLNTEAFF.

The chain uses TRBV30 and TRBJ1-2; no definite D call. Germline CDR1 and CDR2: GTSNPN and SVGIG (reference sequence). This CDR3 has 13 amino acids. The ends were cut back, 3 bases at V and 1 base at J, with 9 bases in the middle. CDR3 residues: CAWRGALNYGYTF. The CDR3 coding sequence is TGTGCCTGGAGGGGAGCCCTTAACTATGGCTACACCTTC.

The chain combines TRBV5-4 with TRBJ2-7; D perhaps matches TRBD2 (7 bases). CDR1 and CDR2 (germline): SGHNT, YYREEE (reference sequence). This CDR3 region has 14 residues. Trimming pared 4 bases from V and 2 bases from J, leaving 13 bases between. The CDR3 DNA is TGTGCCAGCAGCACGGGGGGCCAGACCTACGAGCAGTACTTC. This codes for CASSTGGQTYEQYF.

This chain uses TRBV18 with TRBJ1-1; TRBD1 aligns across 7 bases. With 6 bases clipped from V and 0 bases from J, the junction kept 10 bases outside the gene matches. The CDR3 contains 16 residues. Per the germline V gene, CDR1 is KGHSH and CDR2 is LQKENI. This chain's CDR3 is CASSDRDSDMNTEAFF. In nucleotides, the CDR3 is TGTGCCAGCTCCGACCGGGACAGTGACATGAACACTGAAGCTTTCTTT.

The V and J genes are TRBV5-6 and TRBJ2-5, with 8 bases that match TRBD1. Trimming removed 4 bases from V and 3 bases from J; junction bases left unmatched: 11. Germline assignment: CDR1 SGHDT and CDR2 YYEEEE. There are 16 residues in the CDR3. The CDR3 region has the DNA TGTGCCAGCAGCATCGGAACAGACAGGGGCGAAGAGACCCAGTACTTC. Its protein product is CASSIGTDRGEETQYF.

The chain joins TRBV2 to TRBJ1-6; TRBD1 is a possible D gene (5 bases). V lost 6 bases and J lost 4, with 7 bases in between. The CDR3 has 13 amino acids. Germline V gives CDR1 SNHLY, CDR2 FYNNEI. CDR3 region: CASRTGYNSPLHF. CDR3 nucleotides: TGTGCCAGCAGAACAGGTTATAATTCACCCCTCCACTTT.

A single count supports this clone. The chain uses TRBV29-1 and TRBJ2-1, with TRBD2 matching 8 bases. CDR1 SQVTM and CDR2 ANQGSEA come from the germline V gene. With 5 bases clipped from V and 2 bases from J, the junction kept 5 bases outside the gene matches. The CDR3 spans 14 residues. DNA of the CDR3: TGCAGCGTTTATGAGCGGGGGACCTACAATGAGCAGTTCTTC. It yields the protein CSVYERGTYNEQFF.

The CDR3 coding sequence is TGTGCCAGCAGTGTAGGGGGAGCGGCCTACGAGCAGTACTTC. Protein sequence: CASSVGGAAYEQYF. This chain joins TRBV2 and TRBJ2-7, with a possible D match to TRBD1 (6 bases). Per the germline V gene, CDR1 is SNHLY and CDR2 is FYNNEI. The V end lost 4 bases, the J end lost 2 bases, and 12 bases lay between the germline ends. CDR3 length equals 14 residues.

V is TRBV9 and J is TRBJ2-7, with TRBD2 matching over 11 bases. Unmatched junction bases numbered 18, after V lost 1 base and J lost 6 bases. Germline CDR1 SGDLS, CDR2 YYNGEE. The CDR3 length is 19 residues. The DNA for the CDR3 is TGTGCCAGCAGCGTATCTCCAACAATTTTAGCGGGAGGGGTTGGCGAGCAGTACTTC. Its translation: CASSVSPTILAGGVGEQYF.

This chain connects TRBV19 to TRBJ2-1; a possible D gene is TRBD1 (8 bases). V dropped 7 bases and J dropped 9 bases, with 19 bases sitting between them. This CDR3 has 14 amino acids. Germline V lookup: CDR1 LNHDA, CDR2 SQIVND (reference sequence). CDR3 residues: CASNPLTGGGEQFF. Written as DNA, the CDR3 is TGTGCCAGTAACCCGCTTACAGGGGGGGGTGAGCAGTTCTTC.